The TCR beta chain under discussion was sequenced for a study of spatial heterogeneity in lung cancer. On the study more broadly: Where they were available, follow-up PBMC samples were sequenced, at a median of around 2 years after resection.

The time point was: blood at routine non-recurrence follow-up after resection. Unsorted whole RNA from tumor, nontumor lung or frozen PBMC underwent sequencing. The CDR3 is made up of 14 amino acids. Per germline, CDR1 MDHEN and CDR2 SYDVKM. V lost 6 bases, J lost 2 bases, and 13 bases lay in between. By proportion, this clonotype is large. A unique molecular identifier was carried by every single TCR cDNA molecule. TCRdb called the 5' RACE reads again in MiXCR, with one record for every CDR3 protein. The table shows 110,000 or so distinct CDR3 sequences, with approximately 10% occurring only once. This chain uses TRBV28 with TRBJ2-5; possibly TRBD2 for D (5 bases). This sample comprised PBMCs, obtained at follow-up. This TCR was recovered from a female donor with early-stage non-small cell lung cancer. CDR3 DNA: TGTGCCAGCAGGGAGCTGGAGGTACAAGAGACCCAGTACTTC. It codes for CASRELEVQETQYF. Complete variable domain (other parts from reference TRBV28 and TRBJ2-5): DVKVTQSSRYLVKRTGEKVFLECVQDMDHENMFWYRQDPGLGLRLIYFSYDVKMKEKGDIPEGYSVSREKKERFSLILESASTNQTSMYLCASRELEVQETQYFGPGTRLLVL.